This note documents a single TCR beta chain sequence. The antigen is unknown. The data originate from a study of CD8 T cells in Susac syndrome. At the level of the study: At blood draw, Susac syndrome patients were therapy-naive, on corticosteroids, or on intravenous immunoglobulin alone. General study results and limits: The study recognized that the number of individuals in its TCR sequencing and HLA analysis was relatively small.

Random hexamers served to reverse transcribe about 0.45 to 1 ug RNA. Via MiXCR, TCRdb re-called the immunoSEQ multiplex PCR reads, giving one row per CDR3 protein. The sample carries over 70,000 distinct CDR3 sequences, 95% to 97% recorded once. Germline assignment: CDR1 LGHNA and CDR2 YSLEER. V was clipped by 0 bases and J by 6 bases, with 15 bases between them. The CDR3 is made up of 15 amino acids. The V gene is TRBV4-3, the J gene TRBJ2-7; D possibly corresponds to TRBD2 (5 bases). This receptor was obtained from a human donor with Susac syndrome. Source material: CD8+ T cells from PBMCs. CDR3 sequence (DNA): TGCGCCAGCAGCCAAGATAATAGCGACGGAGCCGAGCAGTACTTC. It translates to CASSQDNSDGAEQYF.